The 10 T cell receptor beta chains below all came from one sample that was sequenced in a study of human T cells and chemical hapten exposure. Each CDR3 protein gets one entry after TCRdb re-called the RACE reads with MiXCR. The table includes hundreds of thousands of distinct CDR3 sequences, 6% to 7% detected once. Regarding time point: patch test 2, 6 weeks after DPC sensitization. This sample's treatment: therapeutic diphenylcyclopropenone sensitization with weekly scalp DPC. The sample was whole blood, taken in connection with sensitization to the hapten diphenylcyclopropenone (DPC). The receptors derive from a woman younger than 30 with alopecia areata. Some clones in this sample may be carry-over from other donors' samples.

This clonotype was seen repeatedly, ten times or more. This rearrangement joins TRBV7-2 to TRBJ2-6; a weak D match, TRBD1 (6 bases). The V gene's germline CDR1 is SGHTA and CDR2 FQGNSA. V was cut by 7 bases and J by 0 bases, with 16 bases left in between. This CDR3 spans 17 amino acids. The CDR3 nucleotides are TGTGCCAGCACCCTTCGGACAGCCCTCTCTGGGGCCAACGTCCTGACTTTC. It codes for CASTLRTALSGANVLTF.

This clonotype was recorded many times. This CDR3 reads CASSQDRWTEAFF. The CDR3 nucleotides are TGCGCCAGCAGCCAAGACAGGTGGACTGAAGCTTTCTTT. The J gene is TRBJ1-1, the V gene TRBV4-3; D gene unclear. With 0 bases removed from V and 5 bases from J, the gap between germline ends came to 7 bases. Germline CDR1 reads LGHNA; CDR2 reads YSLEER. This CDR3 has 13 amino acids.

The chain couples TRBV11-2 to TRBJ2-5; the match to TRBD1 covers 7 bases. Germline CDR1 SGHAT, CDR2 FQNNGV. Germline trimming cut 4 bases from V and 4 bases from J; bases unmatched to any gene: 12. The CDR3 totals 16 residues. The CDR3 protein is CASSSLRRGQLETQYF. The CDR3 coding sequence is TGTGCCAGCAGCTCGCTCCGCAGGGGACAGTTAGAGACCCAGTACTTC.

This clonotype was seen more than once but under ten times. V gene TRBV5-1 combines with J gene TRBJ2-3; perhaps TRBD2 as D (6 bases). The CDR3 length is 15 residues. The V gene's germline CDR1 is SGHRS and CDR2 YFSETQ. V lost 0 bases and J lost 6, with 14 bases in between. The CDR3 sequence is CASSLASARLDTQYF. The CDR3 DNA follows: TGCGCCAGCAGCTTGGCTAGCGCCCGGCTTGATACGCAGTATTTT.

This clonotype was counted a few times. The V call is TRBV12-3 or TRBV12-4, the J call TRBJ2-3; 11 positions match TRBD1. The J segment lost 4 bases and the V segment lost 6 bases, leaving 3 bases of the junction unmatched. There are 14 residues in the CDR3. The CDR3 protein is CASRWTGGPDTQYF. The CDR3 region has the DNA TGTGCCAGCAGGTGGACAGGGGGCCCAGATACGCAGTATTTT.

V gene TRBV20-1 combines with J gene TRBJ2-4; 8 bases align to TRBD2. V dropped 2 bases and J dropped 8; count of bases not matched to a gene: 5. CDR1 DFQATT and CDR2 SNEGSKA come from the germline V gene (reference sequence). The CDR3 sequence is 13 residues long. CDR3 nucleotide sequence: TGCAGTGCTAGACGGGGGGGCGAATACATTCAGTACTTC. This translates into CSARRGGEYIQYF.

The chain is built from TRBV11-3 and TRBJ2-6; D remains ambiguous. The germline V and J ends were trimmed by 0 bases and 13 bases, with 4 bases remaining between them. This CDR3 contains 11 residues. Germline values: CDR1 SGHNT, CDR2 YENEEA. CDR3 sequence: CASSLEGVLTF. CDR3 nucleotide sequence: TGTGCCAGCAGCTTAGAAGGGGTCCTGACTTTC.

This clonotype has just a few counts. No DNA is shown, since the ends of the CDR3 on it are uncertain; the CDR3 is the one TCRdb lists. This chain uses TRBV6-2 or TRBV6-3 with TRBJ2-1; the D segment call TRBD1 is taken from the table without a DNA check. In germline, CDR1 is MNHEY, CDR2 SVGEGT. Ends included, the CDR3 has 15 residues. The CDR3 sequence is CASSTMGHFGNEQFF.

The rearrangement joins TRBV15 to TRBJ2-7; a weak D match, TRBD1 (6 bases). V was trimmed by 0 bases and J by 3 bases, leaving 12 bases between them. The CDR3 is 15 residues long. Germline CDR1 LNHNV, CDR2 YYDKDF (reference sequence). As DNA, the CDR3 is TGTGCCACCAGCAGAGATTCGGGACAAGTCTACGAGCAGTACTTC. This gives the protein CATSRDSGQVYEQYF. The whole variable domain, filled in from reference TRBV15 and TRBJ2-7, reads DAMVIQNPRYQVTQFGKPVTLSCSQTLNHNVMYWYQQKSSQAPKLLFHYYDKDFNNEADTPDNFQSRRPNTSFCFLDIRSPGLGDTAMYLCATSRDSGQVYEQYFGPGTRLTVT.

This clonotype was found many times. The chain links TRBV6-6 to TRBJ1-1; the match to TRBD1 covers 8 bases. CDR1 and CDR2 (germline): MNHNY, SVGAGI (reference sequence). This CDR3 comprises 16 residues. With 4 bases clipped from V and 1 base from J, the junction kept 8 bases outside the gene matches. The CDR3 DNA reads TGTGCCAGCAGTTCCCCTGCCGGGACAGGGAACACTGAAGCTTTCTTT. It codes for CASSSPAGTGNTEAFF.